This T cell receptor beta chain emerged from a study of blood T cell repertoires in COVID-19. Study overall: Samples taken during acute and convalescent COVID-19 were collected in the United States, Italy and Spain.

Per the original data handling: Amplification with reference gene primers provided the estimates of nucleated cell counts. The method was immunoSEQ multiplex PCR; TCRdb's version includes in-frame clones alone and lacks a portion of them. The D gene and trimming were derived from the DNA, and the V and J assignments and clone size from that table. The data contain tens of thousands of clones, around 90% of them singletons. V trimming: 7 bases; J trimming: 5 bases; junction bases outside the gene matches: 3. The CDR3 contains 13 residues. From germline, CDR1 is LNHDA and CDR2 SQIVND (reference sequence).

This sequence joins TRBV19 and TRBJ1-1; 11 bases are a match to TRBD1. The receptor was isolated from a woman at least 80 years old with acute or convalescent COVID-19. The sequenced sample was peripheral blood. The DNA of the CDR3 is TGTGCCAGTAAAGGACAGGGGGCGACTGAAGCTTTCTTT. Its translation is CASKGQGATEAFF.